This TCR beta chain was captured by sequencing in a study of T cells in Graves' hyperthyroidism and ophthalmopathy. Study-wide results and caveats: Most clonotypes expanded in the thyroid (above 0.001) were also present in blood. The authors' 13 V-J model separated ophthalmopathy from stable hyperthyroidism.

As for this clonotype: Its antigen is unidentified.

Losses at the gene ends were 4 bases for V and 0 bases for J; bases not matched to a gene: 13. CDR1 is ENHRY and CDR2 is SYGVKD in the germline V gene. CDR3 length equals 20 residues. Lactation, pregnancy, other autoimmune disease or uncontrolled infection led to exclusion of patients. Clinical symptoms, serum thyroxine and TRAb, thyroid ultrasound and orbital computed tomography were used for the diagnoses. TCR beta CDR3 region amplification was performed from RNA transcripts. Researchers ran a first-round RT-PCR on the TCR CDR3 using the HTBI primer set. TCRdb reprocessed the multiplex PCR reads via MiXCR and lists one record per CDR3 protein. Found here are 530,000 or so distinct CDR3 sequences, about 43% of them singletons; the top ten hold more than 7%.

Sequenced input: peripheral blood or thyroid tissue (not recorded which). This sequence was found in a woman in her late teens or twenties with Graves' hyperthyroidism. The rearrangement uses TRBV10-3 and TRBJ2-6, with 9 bases that match TRBD1. CDR3 DNA: TGTGCCATCAGTGGATCCGGGACAGGGACCACCTCCTCTGGGGCCAACGTCCTGACTTTC. Protein sequence: CAISGSGTGTTSSGANVLTF.